This TCR beta chain is from a study of metastatic and nonmetastatic thyroid tumors. Original methodology: To classify distant metastasis in papillary thyroid cancer, a model was built from CDR3 differences across clinicopathological groups. TCRdb re-clonotyped the PCR reads via MiXCR. For this entry, the V and J calls and clone size follow TCRdb and not the study's own pipeline. The sample lists roughly 55,000 clones; 15% to 20% were seen once. General study findings and limits: The study reportedly found significantly higher TCR beta diversity in malignant thyroid tumors than benign nodules, in blood and tumor.

The V gene's germline CDR1 is SGHTA and CDR2 FQGTGA. J was trimmed by 6 bases and V by 6 bases; bases with no gene match: 12. The CDR3 is 17 residues long. This clone was counted many times. As yet, its antigen is unknown. Not a single patient had been given any form of treatment at any point before undergoing thyroid surgery. Sequencing was done on a sample of blood. J is TRBJ2-2 and V is TRBV7-3; TRBD1 matches at 11 bases. The clonotype was recovered from a male donor with papillary thyroid cancer or a benign thyroid nodule (not recorded which). Some clones in this sample may be carry-over from other donors' samples. The CDR3 DNA follows: TGTGCCAGCAGATCATTCCCCGGGACAGGGGGGTCCGGGGAGCTGTTTTTT. Encoded protein: CASRSFPGTGGSGELFF.